These 24 T cell receptor beta chains were sequenced from one sample in a study of T-cell reconstitution after alpha-beta-depleted transplantation in children. Findings of the study overall: Newly produced T cells mostly provided counts and TCRbeta diversity after one year, as hyperexpanded clones declined.

For TCRbeta, the library was prepared with unique molecular identifiers. TCRdb analysed the PCR reads with MiXCR anew, one entry per CDR3 protein. The sample contains around 300,000 distinct CDR3 sequences, over 7.5% of which appear only once. These receptors have no identified antigens. Here the sequenced sample was peripheral blood, taken 360 days after TCRalphabeta/CD19-depleted stem cell transplant. Source of these receptors: a female patient aged 2-9 years who had a stem cell transplant for Fanconi anemia, so the T cells may come from the graft donor.

This clonotype was detected ten times or more. This chain connects TRBV12-3 or TRBV12-4 to TRBJ1-6; D call uncertain. This CDR3 is 15 amino acids long. Trimming shortened V by 3 bases and J by 6 bases, and 12 bases separated the two germline ends. CDR3 bases: TGTGCCAGCAGTTTGCTGGGAGTCCCTAATTCACCCCTCCACTTT. Protein product: CASSLLGVPNSPLHF.

This clonotype was recorded at least ten times. The chain joins TRBV5-6 to TRBJ2-2, with D unclear. The ends were cut back, 2 bases at V and 4 bases at J, with 12 bases in the middle. Germline V gene data show CDR1 as SGHDT and CDR2 as YYEEEE. CDR3 size: 15 residues. The CDR3 DNA reads as TGTGCCAGCAGCTTACACCGACTGGCCACCGGGGAGCTGTTTTTT. Amino acids: CASSLHRLATGELFF.

This clonotype was detected ten times or more. The chain employs TRBV5-1 and TRBJ2-1, with 14 bases lining up with TRBD2. This CDR3 has 21 amino acids. J gave up 3 bases and V 0 bases, and 14 bases lay outside the gene matches. Per germline, CDR1 SGHRS and CDR2 YFSETQ. The CDR3 spells CASSLAFGGLAGGPLYNEQFF. The CDR3 nucleotides read TGCGCCAGCAGCTTGGCCTTCGGAGGACTAGCGGGAGGCCCCCTCTACAATGAGCAGTTCTTC.

The sample holds many counts of this clonotype. The gene calls are TRBV12-3 or TRBV12-4 and TRBJ2-7, with 9 bases matching TRBD1. The J segment lost 3 bases and the V segment lost 2 bases, leaving 8 bases of the junction unmatched. The CDR3 is 16 residues long. DNA for the CDR3: TGTGCCAGCAGTTTACTCCCACCGGGACAGGGCTACGAGCAGTACTTC. Amino acid sequence: CASSLLPPGQGYEQYF.

This sequence joins TRBV3-1 and TRBJ2-1; D may be TRBD2 (6 bases). CDR1 LGHDT and CDR2 YNNKEL come from the germline V gene (reference sequence). Trimming shortened V by 6 bases and J by 7 bases, and 19 bases separated the two germline ends. This CDR3 comprises 15 residues. CDR3 sequence (DNA): TGTGCCAGCAGTTATCCGGGACTCCCCCATAATGAGCAGTTCTTC. This gives the protein CASSYPGLPHNEQFF.

In its sample, this clonotype was seen many times. The chain couples TRBV27 to TRBJ1-2; D is unclear. V lost 0 bases, J lost 5 bases, and 7 bases lay in between. The length of the CDR3 is 13 residues. Germline values: CDR1 MNHEY, CDR2 SMNVEV (reference sequence). CDR3 nucleotide sequence: TGTGCCAGCAGTTTATCCCTAGGGTATGGCTACACCTTC. This gives the protein CASSLSLGYGYTF.

The rearrangement uses TRBV5-1 and TRBJ2-7; the D is unclear. The CDR3 totals 18 residues. CDR1 is SGHRS, CDR2 YFSETQ, per germline. Trimming shortened V by 0 bases and J by 0 bases, and 19 bases separated the two germline ends. In DNA, the CDR3 is TGCGCCAGCAGCTTGGCGAGAGCCCATCCACTGAGCTCCTACGAGCAGTACTTC. It codes for CASSLARAHPLSSYEQYF.

The chain has TRBV12-5 and TRBJ2-1; TRBD1 matches 8 bases. CDR3 length: 17 residues. The V segment lost 0 bases and the J segment 5 bases; nucleotides outside the gene matches: 9. Germline values: CDR1 LGHNT, CDR2 FRNRAP. The CDR3 nucleotides read TGTGCTAGTGGTTTGGTATTCGGGACAGGAGTTAACAATGAGCAGTTCTTC. Its protein product is CASGLVFGTGVNNEQFF.

The sample holds many counts of this clonotype. This rearrangement joins TRBV28 to TRBJ2-1, with D hard to call. Germline CDR1 MDHEN, CDR2 SYDVKM. V lost 3 bases, J lost 7 bases, and 13 bases lay in between. The CDR3 spans 14 residues. The CDR3 loop is CASSFPSLMNEQFF. The CDR3 coding sequence is TGTGCCAGCAGTTTTCCTAGTTTAATGAATGAGCAGTTCTTC. Full variable domain (missing parts from reference TRBV28 and TRBJ2-1): DVKVTQSSRYLVKRTGEKVFLECVQDMDHENMFWYRQDPGLGLRLIYFSYDVKMKEKGDIPEGYSVSREKKERFSLILESASTNQTSMYLCASSFPSLMNEQFFGPGTRLTVL.

The rearrangement uses TRBV5-1 and TRBJ1-1, with 7 bases that match TRBD1. V dropped 0 bases and J dropped 1; count of bases not matched to a gene: 0. CDR1 SGHRS and CDR2 YFSETQ come from the germline V gene. This CDR3 has 14 amino acids. CDR3 coding DNA: TGCGCCAGCAGCTTGGGGGACAGGAACACTGAAGCTTTCTTT. Amino acid sequence: CASSLGDRNTEAFF. The full variable domain, completed using reference TRBV5-1 and TRBJ1-1, is KAGVTQTPRYLIKTRGQQVTLSCSPISGHRSVSWYQQTPGQGLQFLFEYFSETQRNKGNFPGRFSGRQFSNSRSEMNVSTLELGDSALYLCASSLGDRNTEAFFGQGTRLTVV.

This sequence joins TRBV18 and TRBJ1-5; TRBD1 is a possible D gene (5 bases). Trimming shortened V by 3 bases and J by 2 bases, and 14 bases separated the two germline ends. The CDR3 loop spans 16 amino acids. Germline values: CDR1 KGHSH, CDR2 LQKENI. CDR3 bases: TGTGCCAGCTCACCCGAGGGACGGCGTGGCAATCAGCCCCAGCATTTT. Its translation is CASSPEGRRGNQPQHF.

This clonotype appeared many times. At one end, the junction sequence differs from germline, possibly due to a read error. The chain links TRBV12-3 or TRBV12-4 to TRBJ1-6; D is possibly TRBD1 (6 bases). The CDR3 has 12 amino acids. CDR3 in amino acids: CASSFGQLPVDF. For the CDR3, the DNA is TGTGCCAGCAGTTTTGGACAGCTCCCTGTAGACTTT.

V usage is TRBV28 and J usage is TRBJ1-6; no definite D call. V was cut by 3 bases and J by 7 bases, with 4 bases left in between. Germline V lookup: CDR1 MDHEN, CDR2 SYDVKM. The CDR3 loop spans 12 amino acids. The CDR3 loop reads CASSFWNSPLHF. The CDR3 region has the DNA TGTGCCAGCAGTTTTTGGAATTCACCCCTCCACTTT. Looking up the rest from reference TRBV28 and TRBJ1-6 gives the full variable domain: DVKVTQSSRYLVKRTGEKVFLECVQDMDHENMFWYRQDPGLGLRLIYFSYDVKMKEKGDIPEGYSVSREKKERFSLILESASTNQTSMYLCASSFWNSPLHFGNGTRLTVT.

This clonotype appeared many times. The rearrangement joins TRBV9 to TRBJ2-1; no clear D gene. V lost 1 base, J lost 3 bases, and 5 bases lay in between. Germline V lookup: CDR1 SGDLS, CDR2 YYNGEE. This CDR3 has 13 residues. CDR3 coding DNA: TGTGCCAGCAGCGTAAGGGACTACAATGAGCAGTTCTTC. Encoded protein: CASSVRDYNEQFF.

This clonotype showed up many times. The chain carries TRBV12-3 or TRBV12-4 and TRBJ2-7; 8 bases are a match to TRBD2. V lost 3 bases, J lost 0 bases, and 1 base stayed unmatched. CDR3 length equals 14 residues. CDR3 nucleotide sequence: TGTGCCAGCAGTTTCGGGAGGGCCTCCTACGAGCAGTACTTC. This sequence encodes CASSFGRASYEQYF.

This clonotype was counted many times. The chain combines TRBV12-3 or TRBV12-4 with TRBJ2-2, with TRBD1 identical over 7 bases. J gave up 7 bases and V 1 base, and 6 bases lay outside the gene matches. CDR3 length: 15 residues. The CDR3 region has the DNA TGTGCCAGCAGTTTAGACGGGACAGCGAACGGGGAGCTGTTTTTT. This translates into CASSLDGTANGELFF.

This clonotype was seen repeatedly, ten times or more. The chain employs TRBV9 and TRBJ2-2; D gene ambiguous. CDR1 and CDR2 (germline): SGDLS, YYNGEE. The CDR3 extends over 15 amino acids. Trimming removed 7 bases from V and 2 bases from J, with 15 bases in between. CDR3 DNA sequence: TGTGCCAGCCATAAGGATCAGATCAACACCGGGGAGCTGTTTTTT. Encoded protein: CASHKDQINTGELFF.

This clonotype was counted at least ten times. The chain uses TRBV10-3 and TRBJ1-3, with D unresolved. The CDR3 is 14 residues long. V was trimmed by 0 bases and J by 3 bases, leaving 6 bases between them. The V gene's germline CDR1 is ENHRY and CDR2 SYGVKD. CDR3 sequence (DNA): TGTGCCATCAGTGAGTCGAAGGGTGGAAACACCATATATTTT. Its protein is CAISESKGGNTIYF.

This clonotype was counted ten times or more. The chain combines TRBV5-1 with TRBJ2-5, with TRBD1 matching over 7 bases. Germline V gene sequence: CDR1 SGHRS, CDR2 YFSETQ. CDR3 size: 15 residues. J was trimmed by 7 bases and V by 2 bases; bases with no gene match: 11. CDR3 amino acids: CASSFGDSDSRTQYF. In DNA form, the CDR3 reads TGCGCCAGCAGCTTTGGGGACAGCGATTCCCGGACCCAGTACTTC.

This clonotype was picked up many times. This chain joins TRBV12-3 or TRBV12-4 and TRBJ2-3; D is uncertain. The CDR3 length is 12 residues. Between the trimmed V and J ends, which lost 6 bases and 7 bases, there was a span of 11 bases. The CDR3 DNA sequence: TGTGCCAGCAGCCTATACCGGCATACGCAGTATTTT. It codes for CASSLYRHTQYF.

With respect to this clonotype: Given a much more abundant clone one base away, this may be a read error. The rearrangement links TRBV3-1 to TRBJ2-1, with 13 positions matching TRBD2. The germline V gene encodes CDR1 LGHDT and CDR2 YNNKEL (reference sequence). The CDR3 has 18 amino acids. Here the CDR3 reads CATSQDPTSGGVYNEQFF. The CDR3 DNA sequence: TGTGCCACCAGCCAAGATCCCACTAGCGGGGGGGTATACAATGAGCAGTTCTTC.

The chain carries TRBV6-5 and TRBJ2-7; possible D gene TRBD1, 6 bases. Germline CDR1 is MNHEY and CDR2 is SVGAGI. Trimming took off 0 bases at V and 2 bases at J, with 11 bases between the two ends. The CDR3 loop spans 15 amino acids. CDR3 nucleotide sequence: TGTGCCAGCAGTTACTCGGCAGGGGATGCCTACGAGCAGTACTTC. Its translation is CASSYSAGDAYEQYF.

V is TRBV21-1 and J is TRBJ1-5; the table assigns TRBD1, which was not confirmed against the DNA. TRBV21-1 is noted as a pseudogene. CDR3 size: 19 residues. The CDR3: CASRCRPGQGARDNQPQHF. CDR3 bases: TGTGCCAGCAGGTGCCGCCCGGGACAGGGGGCGCGGGACAATCAGCCCCAGCATTTT.

This clonotype was seen repeatedly, ten times or more. The chain recombines TRBV5-1 with TRBJ2-3; D is unclear. CDR1 and CDR2 from the germline V gene are SGHRS and YFSETQ. The CDR3 contains 14 residues. V was shortened by 2 bases and J by 0 bases, with 7 bases between the two germline ends. CDR3 region: CASSFLRSTDTQYF. Here the CDR3 DNA reads TGCGCCAGCAGCTTCCTCCGGAGCACAGATACGCAGTATTTT.